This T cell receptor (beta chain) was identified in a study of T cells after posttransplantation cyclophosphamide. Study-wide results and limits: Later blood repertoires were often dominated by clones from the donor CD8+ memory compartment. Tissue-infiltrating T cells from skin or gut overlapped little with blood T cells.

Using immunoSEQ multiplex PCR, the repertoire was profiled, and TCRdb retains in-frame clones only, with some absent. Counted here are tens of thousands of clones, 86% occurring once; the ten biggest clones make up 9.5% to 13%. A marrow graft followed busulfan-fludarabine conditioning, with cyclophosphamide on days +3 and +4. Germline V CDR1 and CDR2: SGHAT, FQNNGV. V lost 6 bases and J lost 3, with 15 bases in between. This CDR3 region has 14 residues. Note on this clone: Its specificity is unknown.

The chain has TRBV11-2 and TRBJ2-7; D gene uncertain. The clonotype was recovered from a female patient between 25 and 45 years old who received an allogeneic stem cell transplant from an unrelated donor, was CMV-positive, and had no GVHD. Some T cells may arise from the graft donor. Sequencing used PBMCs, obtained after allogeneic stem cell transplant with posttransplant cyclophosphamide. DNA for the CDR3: TGTGCCAGCAGGGGTAATTGGGCAGGCTACGAGCAGTACTTC. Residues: CASRGNWAGYEQYF.